This entry lists 10 T cell receptor beta chains sequenced from one sample in a study of vaccination and CD4 T cells after COVID-19. Sequencing of DNA taken from cultured CD4+ T cells relied on the Oncomine TCR Beta short-read assay. TCRdb used MiXCR to reprocess the PCR reads, holding one entry per CDR3 protein. The table lists thousands of distinct CDR3 sequences, approximately 52% of them singletons. Treatment here: roughly 11-day PBMC culture with coronavirus spike peptide pools or control peptides (ViraFEST assay). The antigens for these receptors are not known. The sequenced sample was CD4+ T cells from blood, cultured in vitro. Receptors originate from a human donor who had recovered from COVID-19.

This chain connects TRBV29-1 to TRBJ1-2; 9 bases map to TRBD1. Looked up from germline, CDR1 is SQVTM and CDR2 is ANQGSEA. J was trimmed by 8 bases and V by 4 bases; bases with no gene match: 8. The CDR3 is made up of 13 amino acids. This chain's CDR3 is CSVGGTGKGGYTF. The CDR3 DNA is TGCAGCGTTGGAGGGACAGGGAAGGGCGGCTACACCTTC.

The chain is built from TRBV7-2 and TRBJ2-7; D may be TRBD1 or TRBD2 (5 bases each). The V end was cut by 5 bases, the J end by 6 bases, with 17 bases between. The germline V gene has CDR1 SGHTA and CDR2 FQGNSA. This CDR3 is built from 14 residues. CDR3 sequence: CASSIRDLVPEQYF. The DNA for the CDR3 is TGTGCCAGCAGCATCCGGGACCTGGTTCCCGAGCAGTACTTC.

The rearrangement links TRBV28 to TRBJ2-7; a weak D match, TRBD1 (5 bases). This CDR3 is built from 14 residues. The ends were cut back, 2 bases at V and 2 bases at J, with 10 bases in the middle. Germline CDR1 is MDHEN and CDR2 is SYDVKM. Here the CDR3 reads CASSLRGFTYEQYF. CDR3 sequence (DNA): TGTGCCAGCAGTTTAAGGGGCTTCACCTACGAGCAGTACTTC.

By sample share, this clonotype is large. The V and J genes are TRBV12-5 and TRBJ1-1; D uncertain. Germline V lookup: CDR1 LGHNT, CDR2 FRNRAP. The CDR3 sequence is 11 residues long. Trimming removed 2 bases from V and 2 bases from J, with 0 bases in between. CDR3 sequence: CASGLNTEAFF. CDR3 coding DNA: TGTGCTAGTGGTTTGAACACTGAAGCTTTCTTT. The full variable domain, with the rest looked up from reference TRBV12-5 and TRBJ1-1, is DARVTQTPRHKVTEMGQEVTMRCQPILGHNTVFWYRQTMMQGLELLAYFRNRAPLDDSGMPKDRFSAEMPDATLATLKIQPSEPRDSAVYFCASGLNTEAFFGQGTRLTVV.

This clonotype was seen only a few times. The chain combines TRBV20-1 with TRBJ1-2; 8 bases align to TRBD1. Germline CDR1 DFQATT, CDR2 SNEGSKA (reference sequence). There are 16 residues in the CDR3. The J segment lost 6 bases and the V segment lost 0 bases, leaving 12 bases of the junction unmatched. CDR3 region: CSARERRGRFSDGYTF. CDR3 bases: TGCAGTGCTAGAGAGCGCAGGGGGCGATTCAGTGATGGCTACACCTTC.

This clonotype was found a few times. The chain is built from TRBV7-2 and TRBJ1-1, with D unresolved. Trimming cost V 4 bases and J 10 bases, with 10 bases left between them. The CDR3 has 11 amino acids. Germline CDR1 SGHTA, CDR2 FQGNSA. The CDR3 loop reads CASSSRQTAFF. The CDR3 DNA reads as TGTGCCAGCAGCTCCCGGCAGACAGCTTTCTTT.

V usage is TRBV30 and J usage is TRBJ2-2, with 9 positions matching TRBD2. CDR1 and CDR2 (germline): GTSNPN, SVGIG (reference sequence). The CDR3 is 14 residues long. With 0 bases clipped from V and 6 bases from J, the junction kept 2 bases outside the gene matches. CDR3 loop: CAWSVLAGSGELFF. The DNA for the CDR3 is TGTGCCTGGAGTGTACTAGCGGGTTCCGGGGAGCTGTTTTTT. The whole variable domain, remainder taken from reference TRBV30 and TRBJ2-2, is SQTIHQWPATLVQPVGSPLSLECTVEGTSNPNLYWYRQAAGRGLQLLFYSVGIGQISSEVPQNLSASRPQDRQFILSSKKLLLSDSGFYLCAWSVLAGSGELFFGEGSRLTVL.

The gene calls are TRBV2 and TRBJ1-5; D remains unclear. Trimming cost V 6 bases and J 4 bases, with 7 bases left between them. CDR1 and CDR2 from the germline V gene are SNHLY and FYNNEI. This CDR3 has 12 residues. CDR3 nucleotide sequence: TGTGCCAGCAGCAAAGCAAATCAGCCCCAGCATTTT. Residues: CASSKANQPQHF.

The V call is TRBV11-3, the J call TRBJ2-3; 9 positions match TRBD2. The V gene's germline CDR1 is SGHNT and CDR2 YENEEA. After removal of 5 bases from V and 7 bases from J, the junction contained 10 bases not matched to a gene. The CDR3 runs to 15 residues. The CDR3 region has the DNA TGTGCCAGCAGCCCAGGCGGGGGGGGCCGGAATACGCAGTATTTT. It yields the protein CASSPGGGGRNTQYF.

CDR3 protein: CSARDGVRGNTEAFF. The DNA for the CDR3 is TGCAGTGCTAGAGACGGGGTACGGGGGAACACTGAAGCTTTCTTT. The chain joins TRBV20-1 to TRBJ1-1; no reliable D call. The ends were cut back, 0 bases at V and 1 base at J, with 12 bases in the middle. This CDR3 contains 15 residues. CDR1 is DFQATT, CDR2 SNEGSKA, per germline (reference sequence).